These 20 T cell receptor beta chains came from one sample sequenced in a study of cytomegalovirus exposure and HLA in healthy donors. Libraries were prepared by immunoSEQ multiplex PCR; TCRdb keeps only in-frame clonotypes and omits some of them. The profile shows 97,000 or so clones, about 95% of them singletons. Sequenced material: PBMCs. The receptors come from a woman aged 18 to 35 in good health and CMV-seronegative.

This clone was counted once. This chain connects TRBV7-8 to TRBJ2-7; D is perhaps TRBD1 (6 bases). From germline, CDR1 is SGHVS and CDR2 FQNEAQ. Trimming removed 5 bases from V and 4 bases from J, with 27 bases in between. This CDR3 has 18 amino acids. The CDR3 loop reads CASSPIQWGQHGIYEQYF. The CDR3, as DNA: TGTGCCAGCAGCCCAATCCAATGGGGGCAGCATGGAATTTACGAGCAGTACTTC.

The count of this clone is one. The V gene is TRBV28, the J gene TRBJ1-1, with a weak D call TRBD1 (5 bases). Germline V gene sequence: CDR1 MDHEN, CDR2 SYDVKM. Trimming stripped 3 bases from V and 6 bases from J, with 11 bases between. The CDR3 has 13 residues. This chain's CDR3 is CASSLSGLPEAFF. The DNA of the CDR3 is TGTGCCAGCAGTTTGTCAGGGTTGCCTGAAGCTTTCTTT.

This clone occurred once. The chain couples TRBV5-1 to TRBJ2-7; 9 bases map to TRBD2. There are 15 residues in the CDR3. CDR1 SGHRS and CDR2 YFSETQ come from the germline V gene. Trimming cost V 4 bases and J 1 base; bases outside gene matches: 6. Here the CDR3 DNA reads TGCGCCAGCAGCCCCCGACTAGCGGCTTCCTACGAGCAGTACTTC. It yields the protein CASSPRLAASYEQYF.

For the CDR3, the DNA is TGTGCCAGCAGCCGGCGACTAGCTGCTGATAGCACAGATACGCAGTATTTT. The encoded protein is CASSRRLAADSTDTQYF. V usage is TRBV13 and J usage is TRBJ2-3, with 7 bases that match TRBD2. Losses at the gene ends were 5 bases for V and 0 bases for J; bases not matched to a gene: 11. There are 17 residues in the CDR3. Germline CDR1 PRHDT, CDR2 FYEKMQ (reference sequence).

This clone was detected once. The CDR3 nucleotides are TGTGCCAGTAGTATCTCAGGAATTGGCTATGGCTACACCTTC. Translating it yields CASSISGIGYGYTF. The rearrangement joins TRBV19 to TRBJ1-2; no clear D. V lost 3 bases and J lost 4, with 12 bases in between. The CDR3 covers 14 residues. Per germline, CDR1 LNHDA and CDR2 SQIVND (reference sequence).

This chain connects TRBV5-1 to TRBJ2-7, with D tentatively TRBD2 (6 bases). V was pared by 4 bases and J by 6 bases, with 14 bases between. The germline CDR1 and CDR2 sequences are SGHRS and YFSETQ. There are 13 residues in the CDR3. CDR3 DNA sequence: TGCGCCAGCAGCCCGGTGGGGGGATCCGAGCAGTACTTC. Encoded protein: CASSPVGGSEQYF.

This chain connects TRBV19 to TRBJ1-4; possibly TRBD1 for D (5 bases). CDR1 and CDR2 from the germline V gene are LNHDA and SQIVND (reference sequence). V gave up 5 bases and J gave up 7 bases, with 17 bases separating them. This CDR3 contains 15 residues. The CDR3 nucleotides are TGTGCCAGTAGTCCCGTGGGGGGGGTTGTTGAAAAACTGTTTTTT. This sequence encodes CASSPVGGVVEKLFF.

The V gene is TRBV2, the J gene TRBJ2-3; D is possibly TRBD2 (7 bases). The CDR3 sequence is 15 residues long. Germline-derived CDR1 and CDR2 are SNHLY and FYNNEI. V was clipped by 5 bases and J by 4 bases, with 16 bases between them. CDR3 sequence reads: CASSSLGGVPDTQYF. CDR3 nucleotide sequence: TGTGCCAGCAGTTCACTAGGGGGGGTGCCAGATACGCAGTATTTT.

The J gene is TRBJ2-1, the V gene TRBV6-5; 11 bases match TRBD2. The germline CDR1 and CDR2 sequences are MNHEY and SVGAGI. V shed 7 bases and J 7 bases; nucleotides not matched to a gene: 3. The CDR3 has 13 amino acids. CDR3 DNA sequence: TGTGCCAGCACCCGGACTAGCGGGAATGAGCAGTTCTTC. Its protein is CASTRTSGNEQFF.

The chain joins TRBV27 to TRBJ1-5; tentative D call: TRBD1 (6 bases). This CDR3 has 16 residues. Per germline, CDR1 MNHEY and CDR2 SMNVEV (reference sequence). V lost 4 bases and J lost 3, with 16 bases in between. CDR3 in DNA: TGTGCCAGCAGTTCTTATGGCGCGGGGGCCAATCAGCCCCAGCATTTT. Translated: CASSSYGAGANQPQHF.

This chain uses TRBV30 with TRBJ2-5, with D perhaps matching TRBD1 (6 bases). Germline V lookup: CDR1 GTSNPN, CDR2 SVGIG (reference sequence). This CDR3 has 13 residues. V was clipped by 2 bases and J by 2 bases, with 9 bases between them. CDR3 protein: CAWSQQGQETQYF. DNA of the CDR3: TGTGCCTGGAGTCAACAGGGACAAGAGACCCAGTACTTC.

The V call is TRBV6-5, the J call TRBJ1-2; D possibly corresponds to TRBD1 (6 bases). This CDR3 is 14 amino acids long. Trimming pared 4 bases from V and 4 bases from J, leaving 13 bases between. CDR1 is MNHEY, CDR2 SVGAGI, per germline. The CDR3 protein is CASSSGQRIYGYTF. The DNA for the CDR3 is TGTGCCAGCAGTTCAGGACAGCGTATCTATGGCTACACCTTC.

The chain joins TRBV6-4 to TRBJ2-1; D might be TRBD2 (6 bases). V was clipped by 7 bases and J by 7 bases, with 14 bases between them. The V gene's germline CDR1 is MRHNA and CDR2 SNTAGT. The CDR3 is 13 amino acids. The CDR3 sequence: CASIERGGNEQFF. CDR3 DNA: TGTGCCAGCATCGAACGTGGAGGGAATGAGCAGTTCTTC.

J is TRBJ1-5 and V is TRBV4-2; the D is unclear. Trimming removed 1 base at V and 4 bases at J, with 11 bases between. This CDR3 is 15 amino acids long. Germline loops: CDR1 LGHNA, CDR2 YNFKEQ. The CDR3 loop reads CASSQVIGRNQPQHF. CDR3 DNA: TGTGCCAGCAGCCAAGTAATCGGGAGGAATCAGCCCCAGCATTTT.

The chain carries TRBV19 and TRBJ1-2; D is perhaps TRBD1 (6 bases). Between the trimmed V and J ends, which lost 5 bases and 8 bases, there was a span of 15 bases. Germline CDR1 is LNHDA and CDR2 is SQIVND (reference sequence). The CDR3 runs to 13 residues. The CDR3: CASSDTGIRGYTF. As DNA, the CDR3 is TGTGCCAGTAGTGATACAGGGATCAGAGGCTACACCTTC.

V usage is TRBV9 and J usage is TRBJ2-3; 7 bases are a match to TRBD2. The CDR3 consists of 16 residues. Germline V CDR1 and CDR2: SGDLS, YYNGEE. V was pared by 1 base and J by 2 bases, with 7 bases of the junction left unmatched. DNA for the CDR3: TGTGCCAGCAGCGTATCTGGCGGGGGAGCCACAGATACGCAGTATTTT. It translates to CASSVSGGGATDTQYF.

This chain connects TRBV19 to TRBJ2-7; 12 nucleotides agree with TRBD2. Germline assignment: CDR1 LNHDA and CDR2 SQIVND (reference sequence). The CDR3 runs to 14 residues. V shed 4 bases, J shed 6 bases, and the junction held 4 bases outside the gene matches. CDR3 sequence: CASSTLAGGLEQYF. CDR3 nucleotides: TGTGCCAGTAGTACCCTAGCGGGGGGGCTCGAGCAGTACTTC.

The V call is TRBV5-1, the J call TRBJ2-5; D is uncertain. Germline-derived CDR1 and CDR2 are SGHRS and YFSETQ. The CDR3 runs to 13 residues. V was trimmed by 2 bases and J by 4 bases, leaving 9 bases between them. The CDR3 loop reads CASSFGSGETQYF. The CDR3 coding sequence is TGCGCCAGCAGCTTCGGTTCTGGAGAGACCCAGTACTTC.

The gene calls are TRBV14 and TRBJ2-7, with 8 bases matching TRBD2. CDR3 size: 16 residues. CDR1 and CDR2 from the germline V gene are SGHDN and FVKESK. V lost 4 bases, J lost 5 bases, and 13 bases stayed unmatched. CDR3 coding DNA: TGTGCCAGCAGCCCCCTCTTATCGGGGGGGCCTGACGAGCAGTACTTC. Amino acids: CASSPLLSGGPDEQYF.

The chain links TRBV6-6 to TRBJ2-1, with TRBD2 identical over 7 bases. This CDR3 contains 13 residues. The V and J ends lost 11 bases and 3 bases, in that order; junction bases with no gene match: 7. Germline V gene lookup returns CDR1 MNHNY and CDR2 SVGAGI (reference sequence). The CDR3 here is CAGRGSGYNEQFF. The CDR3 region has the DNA TGTGCCGGGAGGGGTAGCGGCTACAATGAGCAGTTCTTC.